This TCR beta chain was obtained from a study of beta chain features in type 1 diabetes. A note on this clone: The junction departs from the called germline gene at one end, perhaps through a read error.

Germline CDR1 and CDR2: MNHEY and SVGAGI. CDR3 length: 15 residues. The authors reverse transcribed all of the isolated RNA, so sequencing captured expressed TCRB transcripts. Generated by immunoSEQ multiplex PCR, the TCRdb table keeps only in-frame clones and is missing some. The sample holds 60,000 to 75,000 clones; roughly 60% are singletons and the top ten take about 2%. The sequenced material came from Tregs from blood. This chain uses TRBV6-5 with TRBJ2-5; 7 bases line up with TRBD1. This sequence originates from a woman aged 18-30 years in good health. CDR3 protein: CASSSPRQGDESQYF. DNA for the CDR3: TGTGCCAGCAGCTCCCCTCGGCAGGGGGATGAGAGCCAGTACTTC.